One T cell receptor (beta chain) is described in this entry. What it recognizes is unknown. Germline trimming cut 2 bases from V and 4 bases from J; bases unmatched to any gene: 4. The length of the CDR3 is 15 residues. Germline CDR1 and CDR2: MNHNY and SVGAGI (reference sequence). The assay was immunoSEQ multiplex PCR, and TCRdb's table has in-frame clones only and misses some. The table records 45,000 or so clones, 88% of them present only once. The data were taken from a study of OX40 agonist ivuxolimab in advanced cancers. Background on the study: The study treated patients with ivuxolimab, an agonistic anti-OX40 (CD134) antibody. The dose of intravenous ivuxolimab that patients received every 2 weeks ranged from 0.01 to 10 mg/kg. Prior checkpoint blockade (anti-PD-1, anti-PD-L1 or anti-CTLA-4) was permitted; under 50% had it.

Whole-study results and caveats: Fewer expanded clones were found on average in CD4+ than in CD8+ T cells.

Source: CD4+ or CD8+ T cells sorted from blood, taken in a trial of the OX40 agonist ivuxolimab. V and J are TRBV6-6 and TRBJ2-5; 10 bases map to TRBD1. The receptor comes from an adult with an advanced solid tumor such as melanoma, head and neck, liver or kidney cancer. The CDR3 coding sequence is TGTGCCAGCAGTTACCCGGGACAGGGGAGAGAGACCCAGTACTTC. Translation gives CASSYPGQGRETQYF.